The 20 T cell receptor beta chains reported below all come from one sample, sequenced in a study of T cell responses to AZD1222 COVID-19 vaccine. Libraries were prepared by immunoSEQ multiplex PCR; TCRdb keeps only in-frame clonotypes and omits some of them. The sample shows under 200,000 clones, approximately 94% of them seen only once. Material: peripheral blood, obtained on day 0 of AZD1222 vaccination. The receptors shown here come from an adult in good health.

This clone has just a few counts. The chain combines TRBV5-6 with TRBJ1-2; TRBD1 matches at 9 bases. J lost 7 bases, V lost 1 base, and 5 bases had no gene match. Germline V CDR1 and CDR2: SGHDT, YYEEEE. CDR3 length: 14 residues. The CDR3 spells CASSLIRDRVGYTF. The CDR3 DNA is TGTGCCAGCAGCTTGATCCGGGACAGGGTTGGCTACACCTTC.

This chain uses TRBV5-4 with TRBJ1-4, with 7 positions matching TRBD1. There are 16 residues in the CDR3. Looked up from germline, CDR1 is SGHNT and CDR2 is YYREEE (reference sequence). The trim removed 3 bases at V and 3 bases at J, leaving 8 bases unmatched. CDR3 nucleotides: TGTGCCAGCAGCTCCCCGAGCGGGACAGCTAATGAAAAACTGTTTTTT. Translating gives CASSSPSGTANEKLFF. The variable domain in full, with the rest retrieved from reference TRBV5-4 and TRBJ1-4, is ETGVTQSPTHLIKTRGQQVTLRCSSQSGHNTVSWYQQALGQGPQFIFQYYREEENGRGNFPPRFSGLQFPNYSSELNVNALELDDSALYLCASSSPSGTANEKLFFGSGTQLSVL.

This sequence joins TRBV11-1 and TRBJ1-1; D remains unclear. V was cut by 5 bases and J by 5 bases, with 18 bases left in between. The length of the CDR3 is 15 residues. Germline CDR1 SGHAT, CDR2 FQDESV (reference sequence). This CDR3 reads CASSRSPLLGTEAFF. The CDR3 region has the DNA TGTGCCAGCAGCCGGAGTCCACTCCTGGGAACTGAAGCTTTCTTT.

The chain carries TRBV20-1 and TRBJ2-1; TRBD2 matches at 10 bases. CDR1 is DFQATT, CDR2 SNEGSKA, per germline (reference sequence). V lost 6 bases to trimming and J lost 4 bases; unmatched junction nucleotides: 6. The CDR3 length is 14 residues. The CDR3 coding sequence is TGCAGTGCCAGTTGGACTAGCGGATACAATGAGCAGTTCTTC. Translation gives CSASWTSGYNEQFF.

This chain joins TRBV7-2 and TRBJ1-5; D not resolved. Germline V lookup: CDR1 SGHTA, CDR2 FQGNSA. CDR3 length equals 13 residues. V lost 0 bases to trimming and J lost 6 bases, with 6 bases between them. CDR3 nucleotide sequence: TGTGCCAGCAGCTTAGCTATACGTCAGCCCCAGCATTTT. Translation: CASSLAIRQPQHF.

This chain joins TRBV30 and TRBJ1-5; possibly TRBD1 for D (5 bases). The V gene's germline CDR1 is GTSNPN and CDR2 SVGIG (reference sequence). The CDR3 is 15 amino acids. Trimming took 0 bases from V and 0 from J, leaving 9 bases between them. CDR3 protein: CAWSVRTPSNQPQHF. In DNA form, the CDR3 reads TGTGCCTGGAGTGTACGGACACCTAGCAATCAGCCCCAGCATTTT.

This clone came up once. This CDR3 reads CASSSDQTGSAQFF. The CDR3 bases are TGTGCCAGCAGTTCGGACCAAACAGGGTCGGCGCAGTTCTTC. The chain combines TRBV6-4 with TRBJ2-1; TRBD1 might be the D (6 bases). Germline V lookup: CDR1 MRHNA, CDR2 SNTAGT. This CDR3 has 14 residues. V shed 5 bases and J shed 12 bases, with 20 bases lying between them.

This clone has just one count. CDR3 sequence: CASSTTGTYGYTF. The CDR3 DNA reads TGTGCCAGCAGTACGACAGGGACGTATGGCTACACCTTC. V and J are TRBV12-3 or TRBV12-4 and TRBJ1-2, with 7 bases that match TRBD1. After removal of 5 bases from V and 5 bases from J, the junction contained 5 bases not matched to a gene. CDR3 length: 13 residues.

This chain connects TRBV3-1 (or the pseudogene TRBV3-2) to TRBJ1-1; D possibly corresponds to TRBD1 (5 bases). CDR3 size: 14 residues. Germline CDR1 reads LGHDT; CDR2 reads YNNKEL (reference sequence). V was pared by 3 bases and J by 3 bases, with 11 bases between. The CDR3 bases are TGTGCCAGCAGCCATGAGGGGTTGGACACTGAAGCTTTCTTT. Protein: CASSHEGLDTEAFF.

The V call is TRBV5-6, the J call TRBJ2-3, with 9 bases that match TRBD2. The CDR3 has 16 amino acids. CDR1 is SGHDT and CDR2 is YYEEEE in the germline V gene. After removal of 4 bases from V and 0 bases from J, the junction contained 6 bases not matched to a gene. The CDR3 region has the DNA TGTGCCAGCAGCACAAGAAGCGGGAGGAGCACAGATACGCAGTATTTT. Translation: CASSTRSGRSTDTQYF.

The V and J genes are TRBV9 and TRBJ1-3, with D hard to call. Germline CDR1 reads SGDLS; CDR2 reads YYNGEE. V lost 3 bases to trimming and J lost 0 bases, with 7 bases between them. CDR3 size: 14 residues. The CDR3 is CASSDSSSGNTIYF. CDR3 sequence (DNA): TGTGCCAGCAGCGACAGCAGCTCTGGAAACACCATATATTTT.

The chain links TRBV10-3 to TRBJ2-7; D gene unclear. CDR3 size: 11 residues. Trimming left V 6 bases short and J 3 bases short, with 6 bases between. Germline V CDR1 and CDR2: ENHRY, SYGVKD. CDR3 nucleotide sequence: TGTGCCATCAGCCCCGACTACGAGCAGTACTTC. Encoded protein: CAISPDYEQYF.

This chain links TRBV14 with TRBJ1-1; a weak D match, TRBD1 (6 bases). The CDR3 has 17 residues. Trimming cost V 4 bases and J 4 bases, with 22 bases left between them. Germline V lookup: CDR1 SGHDN, CDR2 FVKESK. CDR3 DNA sequence: TGTGCCAGCAGCCTTCGAATGGGCGGGGGCGCCGGCACTGAAGCTTTCTTT. This codes for CASSLRMGGGAGTEAFF.

This rearrangement joins TRBV28 to TRBJ1-3; no firm D call. CDR1 is MDHEN, CDR2 SYDVKM, per germline. Trimming removed 1 base from V and 0 bases from J, with 4 bases in between. This CDR3 spans 14 amino acids. The CDR3 loop is CASSLSFSGNTIYF. As DNA, the CDR3 is TGTGCCAGCAGTTTATCCTTCTCTGGAAACACCATATATTTT.

This clone was detected only a few times. The CDR3 nucleotides read TGTGCCAGCTCATTCGGACTAGCGGCCTACGAGCAGTACTTC. It yields the protein CASSFGLAAYEQYF. This chain uses TRBV18 with TRBJ2-7, with 10 nucleotides matching TRBD2. The germline V gene encodes CDR1 KGHSH and CDR2 LQKENI. Trimming took 5 bases from V and 2 from J; bases not matched to a gene: 3. The CDR3 runs to 14 residues. Looking up the rest from reference TRBV18 and TRBJ2-7 gives the full variable domain: NAGVMQNPRHLVRRRGQEARLRCSPMKGHSHVYWYRQLPEEGLKFMVYLQKENIIDESGMPKERFSAEFPKEGPSILRIQQVVRGDSAAYFCASSFGLAAYEQYFGPGTRLTVT.

This chain links TRBV9 with TRBJ1-6, with a weak D call TRBD1 (6 bases). Per the germline V gene, CDR1 is SGDLS and CDR2 is YYNGEE. The CDR3 runs 14 residues. Trimming stripped 0 bases from V and 7 bases from J, with 8 bases between. The CDR3 is CASSVEQGNSPLHF. The DNA of the CDR3 is TGTGCCAGCAGCGTAGAACAGGGCAATTCACCCCTCCACTTT.

This chain links TRBV28 with TRBJ1-6, with D perhaps TRBD1 (6 bases). Germline CDR1 reads MDHEN; CDR2 reads SYDVKM. The CDR3 is 16 residues long. The V end lost 3 bases, the J end lost 9 bases, and 18 bases lay between the germline ends. CDR3 sequence reads: CASSFFLGAAGSPLHF. The CDR3 bases are TGTGCCAGCAGTTTTTTTTTGGGGGCCGCGGGTTCACCCCTCCACTTT.

J is TRBJ2-7 and V is TRBV3-1 (or the pseudogene TRBV3-2); TRBD2 matches at 9 bases. This CDR3 spans 15 amino acids. J was trimmed by 5 bases and V by 2 bases; bases with no gene match: 7. Germline values: CDR1 LGHDT, CDR2 YNNKEL (reference sequence). The CDR3 spells CASSQPGLAIHEQYF. The CDR3 nucleotides are TGTGCCAGCAGCCAACCGGGACTAGCAATCCACGAGCAGTACTTC.

The CDR3, as DNA: TGTGCCAGCAGCCCTGAGACAGGGTTGTATGGCTACACCTTC. This translates into CASSPETGLYGYTF. The chain carries TRBV3-1 (or the pseudogene TRBV3-2) and TRBJ1-2; 7 bases map to TRBD1. J was trimmed by 5 bases and V by 4 bases; bases with no gene match: 7. The CDR3 loop spans 14 amino acids. Germline V gene data show CDR1 as LGHDT and CDR2 as YNNKEL (reference sequence).

This chain connects TRBV5-1 to TRBJ1-6; the D gene is possibly TRBD1 (6 bases). The CDR3 totals 14 residues. V was trimmed by 0 bases and J by 15 bases, leaving 16 bases between them. The germline gives CDR1 SGHRS, CDR2 YFSETQ. The CDR3 region has the DNA TGCGCCAGCAGCTTGGGGGACACCCCCTCTCTCCTCCACTTT. Residues: CASSLGDTPSLLHF.